This T cell receptor (beta chain) was identified in a study of cytomegalovirus exposure and HLA in healthy donors. PCR amplification relied on 60 Vbeta primers (plus 13 Jbeta primers). Profiled with immunoSEQ multiplex PCR; TCRdb holds only in-frame clones, not every one. The sample yields roughly 200,000 clones, about 9.4% seen once. Findings of the study overall: There were around 160 TCR beta chains listed as cytomegalovirus-associated. Relative to the approximately 680-donor mean, N-insertions were reportedly fewer in an Asian-associated ancestry cluster in a later analysis. Using a false discovery rate of 0.05, a later analysis showed that 16,000 or so TCR beta sequences were associated with HLA alleles. TCR beta chain V- and J-gene trimming was linked, in a later analysis, to a missense variant in DCLRE1C.

This clone was observed a handful of times. Its antigen is currently unknown. The CDR3 loop spans 11 amino acids. V was pared by 6 bases and J by 2 bases, with 5 bases between. Germline V gives CDR1 SGDLS, CDR2 YYNGEE. The source material was PBMCs. The sequence was collected from a woman in her 30s in good health and CMV-seropositive. V and J are TRBV9 and TRBJ1-2; no clear D gene. The CDR3: CASNTNYGYTF. In nucleotides, the CDR3 is TGTGCCAGCAACACGAACTATGGCTACACCTTC.